The 5 T cell receptor beta chains presented below share a single source sample, sequenced in a study of CD8 T cell repertoires and HIV-1 epitope variants. Profiling relied on immunoSEQ multiplex PCR, and the TCRdb table lists in-frame clones only, not all of them. Among 6,000 or so clones, around 65% were seen once, and the ten largest hold 44%. These receptors have no identified antigens. Sequencing was carried out using cultured CD8+ T cells derived from PBMCs. The receptor set was obtained from a male donor with HIV.

The rearrangement joins TRBV28 to TRBJ2-1; D remains unclear. The CDR3 is 11 amino acids. V was clipped by 6 bases and J by 8 bases, with 8 bases between them. CDR1 and CDR2 from the germline V gene are MDHEN and SYDVKM. DNA of the CDR3: TGTGCCAGCAGGGGGATATATGAGCAGTTCTTC. It yields the protein CASRGIYEQFF.

CDR3 protein: CASSYDRRAYEQYF. The CDR3 DNA follows: TGTGCCAGCAGTTACGATCGGAGGGCCTACGAGCAGTACTTC. The chain uses TRBV27 and TRBJ2-7; perhaps TRBD2 as D (6 bases). The CDR3 covers 14 residues. The germline V gene has CDR1 MNHEY and CDR2 SMNVEV (reference sequence). V lost 4 bases, J lost 2 bases, and 12 bases lay in between.

The genes are TRBV13 and TRBJ2-7; D is ambiguous. There are 12 residues in the CDR3. V was cut by 0 bases and J by 5 bases, with 5 bases left in between. CDR1 PRHDT and CDR2 FYEKMQ come from the germline V gene (reference sequence). The CDR3 bases are TGTGCCAGCAGCTTAGGGGTAGACGAGCAGTACTTC. Translated, it gives CASSLGVDEQYF.

The V gene is TRBV28, the J gene TRBJ2-2; 8 bases agree with TRBD1. Per germline, CDR1 MDHEN and CDR2 SYDVKM. The CDR3 covers 16 residues. The junction had 7 bases not matched to a gene; V was cut back by 3 bases and J by 4 bases. The DNA for the CDR3 is TGTGCCAGCAGTTTCCGGACAGGGTTTAGCACCGGGGAGCTGTTTTTT. As protein: CASSFRTGFSTGELFF.

V and J are TRBV19 and TRBJ2-1, with 8 bases matching TRBD1. The V and J ends lost 8 bases and 8 bases, in that order; junction bases with no gene match: 17. The CDR3 sequence is 16 residues long. CDR1 is LNHDA, CDR2 SQIVND, per germline (reference sequence). CDR3 sequence reads: CASGNSGTGGEHEQFF. CDR3 sequence (DNA): TGTGCCAGTGGGAATTCCGGGACAGGAGGGGAACATGAGCAGTTCTTC. Full variable domain (remainder filled in from reference TRBV19 and TRBJ2-1): DGGITQSPKYLFRKEGQNVTLSCEQNLNHDAMYWYRQDPGQGLRLIYYSQIVNDFQKGDIAEGYSVSREKKESFPLTVTSAQKNPTAFYLCASGNSGTGGEHEQFFGPGTRLTVL.